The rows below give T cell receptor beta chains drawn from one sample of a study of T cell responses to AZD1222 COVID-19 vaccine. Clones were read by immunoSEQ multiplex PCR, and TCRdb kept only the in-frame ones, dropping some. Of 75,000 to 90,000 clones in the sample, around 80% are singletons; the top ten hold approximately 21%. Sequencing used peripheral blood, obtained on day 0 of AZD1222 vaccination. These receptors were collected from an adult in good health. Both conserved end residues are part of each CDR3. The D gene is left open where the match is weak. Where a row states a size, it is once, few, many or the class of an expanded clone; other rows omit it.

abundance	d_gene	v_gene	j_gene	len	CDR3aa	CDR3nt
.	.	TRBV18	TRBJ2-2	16	CASSPTVGIDTGELFF	TGTGCCAGCTCACCTACAGTTGGGATTGACACCGGGGAGCTGTTTTTT
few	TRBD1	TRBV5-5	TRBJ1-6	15	CASSFRQGLSSPLHF	TGTGCCAGCAGCTTCCGACAGGGTCTTAGTTCACCCCTCCACTTT
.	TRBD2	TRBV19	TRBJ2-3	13	CASGLAGADTQYF	TGTGCCAGCGGACTAGCGGGAGCAGATACGCAGTATTTT
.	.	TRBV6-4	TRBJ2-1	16	CASSDSVRHRTNEQFF	TGTGCCAGCAGTGACTCCGTGAGGCACAGGACAAATGAGCAGTTCTTC
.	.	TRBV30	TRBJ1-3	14	CAWSSGSPGNTIYF	TGTGCCTGGAGTTCAGGGTCACCTGGAAACACCATATATTTT
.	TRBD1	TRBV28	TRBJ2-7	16	CASTPRGQGHSYEQYF	TGTGCCAGCACCCCAAGGGGGCAGGGTCACTCCTACGAGCAGTACTTC
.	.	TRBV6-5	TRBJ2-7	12	CASRTDTYEQYF	TGTGCCAGCAGAACGGACACCTACGAGCAGTACTTC
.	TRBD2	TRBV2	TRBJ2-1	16	CASSEMNGRSYNEQFF	TGTGCCAGCAGTGAAATGAACGGGAGGTCCTACAATGAGCAGTTCTTC
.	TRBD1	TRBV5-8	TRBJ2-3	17	CASSPRDRYSGTDTQYF	TGTGCCAGCAGCCCCCGGGACAGGTATTCGGGCACAGATACGCAGTATTTT
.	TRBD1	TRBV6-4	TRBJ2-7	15	CASSYRDRLLYEQYF	TGTGCCAGCAGCTACCGGGACAGGCTCTTATACGAGCAGTACTTC
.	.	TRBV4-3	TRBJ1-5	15	CASSQGGLSNQPQHF	TGCGCCAGCAGCCAAGGGGGCCTTTCCAATCAGCCCCAGCATTTT
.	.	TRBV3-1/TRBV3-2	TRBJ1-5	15	CASSQDSGGNQPQHF	TGTGCCAGCAGCCAAGACTCAGGCGGCAATCAGCCCCAGCATTTT
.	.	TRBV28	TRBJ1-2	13	CASSPGTLYGYTF	TGTGCCAGCAGCCCCGGGACTTTATATGGCTACACCTTC
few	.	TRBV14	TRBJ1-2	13	CASSQNPNYGYTF	TGTGCCAGCAGCCAAAACCCGAACTATGGCTACACCTTC
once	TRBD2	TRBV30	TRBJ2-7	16	CAWSVLSSGPAYEQYF	TGTGCCTGGAGTGTACTGTCTAGCGGACCTGCCTACGAGCAGTACTTC
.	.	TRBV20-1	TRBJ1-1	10	CSARRAEAFF	TGCAGTGCCCGTCGGGCTGAAGCTTTCTTT
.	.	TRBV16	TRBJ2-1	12	CASSPSTGEQFF	TGTGCCAGCAGCCCATCAACTGGTGAGCAGTTCTTC
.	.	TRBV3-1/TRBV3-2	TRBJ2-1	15	CASSHLTPGEDEQFF	TGTGCCAGCAGCCATTTGACCCCGGGAGAGGATGAGCAGTTCTTC
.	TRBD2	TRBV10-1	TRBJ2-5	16	CASSESTSGVQETQYF	TGCGCCAGCAGTGAGTCGACTAGCGGGGTCCAAGAGACCCAGTACTTC
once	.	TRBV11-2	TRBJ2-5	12	CASSLERETQYF	TGTGCCAGCAGCTTAGAAAGGGAGACCCAGTACTTC
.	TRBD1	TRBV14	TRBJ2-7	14	CASSRGTGAYEQYF	TGTGCCAGCAGCCGCGGGACAGGGGCCTACGAGCAGTACTTC
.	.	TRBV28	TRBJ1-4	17	CASSSSAVRGPLEKLFF	TGTGCCAGCAGTTCGTCGGCAGTGCGGGGACCACTTGAAAAACTGTTTTTT
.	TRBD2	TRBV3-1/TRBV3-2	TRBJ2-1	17	CASSPGLAEAIGPREFF	TGTGCCAGCAGCCCGGGACTAGCGGAGGCAATAGGCCCACGTGAGTTCTTC
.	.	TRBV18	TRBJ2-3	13	CASSPRGSATQYF	TGTGCCAGCTCACCCCGTGGGAGCGCAACGCAGTATTTT
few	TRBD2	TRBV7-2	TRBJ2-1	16	CASSLLGLAGGYEQFF	TGTGCCAGCAGCTTATTAGGACTAGCGGGAGGCTATGAGCAGTTCTTC
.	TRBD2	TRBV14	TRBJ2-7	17	CASSQVTSGTFPYEQYF	TGTGCCAGCAGCCAAGTCACTAGCGGGACTTTCCCCTACGAGCAGTACTTC
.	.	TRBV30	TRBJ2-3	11	CAWSRTDTQYF	TGTGCCTGGAGTAGGACAGATACGCAGTATTTT
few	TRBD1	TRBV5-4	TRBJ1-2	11	CASSLFRGHSF	TGTGCCAGCAGCTTGTTCAGGGGGCACTCCTTC
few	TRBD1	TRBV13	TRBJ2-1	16	CASSFQGQGVLNEQFF	TGTGCCAGCAGCTTCCAGGGACAGGGGGTTTTAAATGAGCAGTTCTTC
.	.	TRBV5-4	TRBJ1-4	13	CASSWDGNEKLFF	TGTGCCAGCAGCTGGGACGGGAATGAAAAACTGTTTTTT
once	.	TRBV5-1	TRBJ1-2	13	CASSPELRAGYTF	TGCGCCAGCAGCCCGGAACTCAGGGCTGGCTACACCTTC
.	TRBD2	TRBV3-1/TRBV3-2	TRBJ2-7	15	CASSPPGTRGYEQYF	TGTGCCAGCAGCCCCCCCGGGACTAGAGGCTACGAGCAGTACTTC
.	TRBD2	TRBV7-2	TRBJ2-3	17	CASSLSGREGDTDTQYF	TGTGCCAGCAGCTTATCAGGGCGGGAGGGAGACACAGATACGCAGTATTTT
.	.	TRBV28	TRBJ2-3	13	CASSFDSTDTQYF	TGTGCCAGCAGTTTCGACAGCACAGATACGCAGTATTTT
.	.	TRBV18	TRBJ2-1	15	CASSPTQLPYNEQFF	TGTGCCAGCTCACCAACCCAGCTGCCTTACAATGAGCAGTTCTTC
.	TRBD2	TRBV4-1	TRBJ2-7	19	CASSQVMGSGTSREYEQYF	TGCGCCAGCAGCCAAGTAATGGGATCCGGGACTAGCAGAGAGTACGAGCAGTACTTC
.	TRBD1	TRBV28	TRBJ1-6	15	CASSLFSGGRRALHF	TGTGCCAGCAGTTTGTTCTCAGGGGGTCGACGGGCCCTCCACTTT
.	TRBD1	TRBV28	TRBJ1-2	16	CASTSTGVDRAYGYTF	TGTGCCAGCACCTCTACGGGGGTGGACAGGGCCTATGGCTACACCTTC
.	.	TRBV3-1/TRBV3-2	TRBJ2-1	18	CASSQDWVWASANNEQFF	TGTGCCAGCAGCCAAGATTGGGTATGGGCTAGCGCTAACAATGAGCAGTTCTTC
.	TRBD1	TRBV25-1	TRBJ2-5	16	CASSAGTAGAWETQYF	TGTGCCAGCAGTGCTGGGACAGCTGGGGCGTGGGAGACCCAGTACTTC
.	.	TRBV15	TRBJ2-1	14	CATGRGTNNNEQFF	TGTGCCACCGGGCGGGGTACCAACAACAATGAGCAGTTCTTC
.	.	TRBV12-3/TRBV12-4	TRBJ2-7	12	CASSPIYYEQYF	TGTGCCAGCAGTCCTATTTATTACGAGCAGTACTTC